One and the same sample provided the 10 T cell receptor beta chains below, sequenced in a study of post-analysis software for immune sequencing data. These receptors are not linked to any known antigen. The study's findings and limits: Roughly five TRBV segments were more frequent in patients than controls; TRBV5-6, TRBV5-1 and TRBV20-1 belonged to this group.

Researchers reported that TCR beta cDNA libraries carried unique molecular identifiers. TCRdb used MiXCR to reprocess the PCR reads, holding one entry per CDR3 protein. This sample carries about 190,000 distinct CDR3 sequences, 29% of them seen once, and the ten largest clones take nearly 3.5%. What was sequenced was blood. The receptors stem from a girl between 2 and 17 years old with multiple sclerosis.

In its sample, this clonotype was seen a few times. The chain uses TRBV3-1 and TRBJ2-2; 11 positions agree with TRBD1. This CDR3 region has 15 residues. The V and J ends lost 4 bases and 5 bases, in that order; junction bases with no gene match: 3. The V gene's germline CDR1 is LGHDT and CDR2 YNNKEL (reference sequence). CDR3 bases: TGTGCCAGCAGCCCCGGACAGGGGGCGACCGGGGAGCTGTTTTTT. It codes for CASSPGQGATGELFF. The full variable domain, its missing parts supplied by reference TRBV3-1 and TRBJ2-2, is DTAVSQTPKYLVTQMGNDKSIKCEQNLGHDTMYWYKQDSKKFLKIMFSYNNKELIINETVPNRFSPKSPDKAHLNLHINSLELGDSAVYFCASSPGQGATGELFFGEGSRLTVL.

This clonotype was seen many times. CDR3 sequence (DNA): TGTGCCAGCAGCAACCAGGGGGGGGCCTACAATGAGCAGTTCTTC. This codes for CASSNQGGAYNEQFF. The rearrangement joins TRBV7-2 to TRBJ2-1, with D perhaps matching TRBD1 or TRBD2 (7 bases each). The germline gives CDR1 SGHTA, CDR2 FQGNSA. V shed 5 bases and J shed 2 bases, with 13 bases lying between them. The CDR3 is 15 amino acids.

V gene TRBV18 combines with J gene TRBJ2-1; 14 nucleotides align to TRBD2. The germline CDR1 and CDR2 sequences are KGHSH and LQKENI. CDR3 length: 15 residues. The V gene end was trimmed by 6 bases and the J gene end by 10 bases; junction bases not matched to a gene: 8. The CDR3 is CASSPPGLAGEEQFF. As DNA, the CDR3 is TGTGCCAGCTCGCCTCCGGGACTAGCGGGAGAAGAGCAGTTCTTC.

This clonotype occurred many times. The chain uses TRBV10-1 and TRBJ2-1, with 7 bases fitting TRBD2. V shed 2 bases, J shed 6 bases, and the junction held 4 bases outside the gene matches. The CDR3 consists of 14 residues. CDR1 and CDR2 (germline): WNHNN, SYGVQD (reference sequence). CDR3 residues: CASSEGGSGNEQFF. The CDR3 region has the DNA TGCGCCAGCAGTGAGGGCGGGAGTGGCAATGAGCAGTTCTTC.

As for this clonotype: Being one base from a much bigger clone, this may be a read error. The chain couples TRBV7-9 to TRBJ2-5, with D hard to call. Per the germline V gene, CDR1 is SEHNR and CDR2 is FQNEAQ (reference sequence). There are 11 residues in the CDR3. The CDR3 protein is CASSFKETQHF. CDR3 DNA sequence: TGTGCCAGCAGCTTTAAAGAGACCCAGCACTTC.

This sequence joins TRBV3-1 and TRBJ2-5; no reliable D call. The CDR3 runs 17 residues. Germline V gene lookup returns CDR1 LGHDT and CDR2 YNNKEL (reference sequence). V shed 5 bases and J shed 4 bases, with 23 bases lying between them. In DNA, the CDR3 is TGTGCCAGCAGCTCAGGCCTGGTGTTAGGGATTCGAGAGACCCAGTACTTC. Amino acids: CASSSGLVLGIRETQYF.

This clonotype was detected ten times or more. V and J are TRBV7-7 and TRBJ2-5; D may be TRBD1 (5 bases). Per the germline V gene, CDR1 is SSHAT and CDR2 is FNYEAQ (reference sequence). The V end lost 1 base, the J end lost 5 bases, and 8 bases lay between the germline ends. The CDR3 has 13 residues. The CDR3 sequence is CASSLGRVETQYF. The CDR3 nucleotides read TGTGCCAGCAGCTTAGGCAGGGTTGAGACCCAGTACTTC.

This clonotype occurred many times. The chain has TRBV20-1 and TRBJ2-3; TRBD2 aligns across 9 bases. The germline V gene encodes CDR1 DFQATT and CDR2 SNEGSKA (reference sequence). CDR3 length equals 15 residues. The J segment lost 2 bases and the V segment lost 6 bases, leaving 9 bases of the junction unmatched. The CDR3 reads CSAVPSSGVTDTQYF. The DNA of the CDR3 is TGCAGTGCCGTCCCCTCTAGCGGGGTCACAGATACGCAGTATTTT.

Points on this clonotype: This could be a read error, since a much larger clone is one nucleotide away. This chain links TRBV12-3 or TRBV12-4 with TRBJ2-1, with no clear D. CDR3 length: 13 residues. The CDR3 coding sequence is TGTGTCAGCAGTTTAGGGACCTACAATGAGCAGTTCTTC. It specifies CVSSLGTYNEQFF.

The chain couples TRBV5-1 to TRBJ1-2; D is unresolved. This CDR3 has 17 amino acids. The V end was cut by 0 bases, the J end by 9 bases, with 24 bases between. Looked up from germline, CDR1 is SGHRS and CDR2 is YFSETQ. The DNA for the CDR3 is TGCGCCAGCAGCTTGGACTCTAGACCTTTGGGAACTACTCGCTACACCTTC. Translated: CASSLDSRPLGTTRYTF.